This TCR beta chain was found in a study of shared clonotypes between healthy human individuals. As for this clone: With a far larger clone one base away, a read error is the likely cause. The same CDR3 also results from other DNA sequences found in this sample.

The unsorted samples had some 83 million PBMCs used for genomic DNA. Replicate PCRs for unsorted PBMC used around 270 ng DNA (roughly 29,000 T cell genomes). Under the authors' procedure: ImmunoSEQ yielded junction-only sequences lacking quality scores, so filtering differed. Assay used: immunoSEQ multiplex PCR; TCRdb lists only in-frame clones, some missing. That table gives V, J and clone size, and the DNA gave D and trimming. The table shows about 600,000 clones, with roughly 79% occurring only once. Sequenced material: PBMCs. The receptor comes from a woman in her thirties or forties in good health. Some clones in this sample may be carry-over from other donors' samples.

The CDR3 DNA sequence: TGTGCTAGCAGCTTACTGGTAAACCGGGAAGCTTTCTTT. Amino acid sequence: CASSLLVNREAFF. This sequence joins TRBV7-9 and TRBJ1-1; the D is unclear. The CDR3 is 13 residues long. Germline V gene data show CDR1 as SEHNR and CDR2 as FQNEAQ (reference sequence).